Each of the 9 T cell receptor beta chains below was sequenced from the same sample in a study of Ad26.COV2.S vaccination and SARS-CoV-2 variants (dated by TCRdb to the early 2020s). Library creation used the immunoSEQ multiplex PCR assay. TCRdb took over this immuneACCESS table, retaining in-frame rearrangements with V and J assigned. Such tables are incomplete; in checked studies, under half of the missing clones stem from an unresolved V gene, and the remainder is unexplained. The sample records about 350,000 clones, around 92% of which are singletons. The ten largest clones take up around 4% of the sample. The time point label, read with the paper, signifies: individuals recovered from natural SARS-CoV-2 infection. This material consisted of peripheral blood, taken after recovery from COVID-19. The receptor source for this set is a human donor who had recovered from COVID-19.

The chain carries TRBV7-8 and TRBJ1-2, with TRBD1 matching 9 bases. The CDR3 is made up of 17 amino acids. Per germline, CDR1 SGHVS and CDR2 FQNEAQ. Trimming cost V 2 bases and J 5 bases; bases outside gene matches: 12. DNA of the CDR3: TGTGCCAGCAGCTTAACCACAGGGGGCGCTTACACTTATGGCTACACCTTC. Translating gives CASSLTTGGAYTYGYTF. The full variable domain, in which reference TRBV7-8 and TRBJ1-2 provide the parts outside the CDR3, is GAGVSQSPRYKVAKRGQDVALRCDPISGHVSLFWYQQALGQGPEFLTYFQNEAQLDKSGLPSDRFFAERPEGSVSTLKIQRTQQEDSAVYLCASSLTTGGAYTYGYTFGSGTRLTVV.

The V gene is TRBV29-1, the J gene TRBJ2-3; no firm D call. The CDR3 loop spans 14 amino acids. Trimming left V 4 bases short and J 0 bases short, with 11 bases between. Per the germline V gene, CDR1 is SQVTM and CDR2 is ANQGSEA. Written as DNA, the CDR3 is TGCAGCGTTGTAACAGCACAGAGCACAGATACGCAGTATTTT. Translated, it gives CSVVTAQSTDTQYF.

The chain employs TRBV28 and TRBJ1-6, with TRBD1 as a possible D gene (5 bases). The germline V gene encodes CDR1 MDHEN and CDR2 SYDVKM. The germline V and J ends were trimmed by 1 base and 7 bases, with 8 bases remaining between them. This CDR3 contains 14 residues. This CDR3 reads CASSLSAGNSPLHF. The CDR3 DNA sequence: TGTGCCAGCAGTTTATCAGCAGGGAATTCACCCCTCCACTTT.

The rearrangement joins TRBV5-1 to TRBJ1-1; D is ambiguous. V lost 3 bases and J 1 base, leaving 10 bases between the germline ends. The CDR3 length is 14 residues. In germline, CDR1 is SGHRS, CDR2 YFSETQ. The CDR3 nucleotides read TGCGCCAGCAGCTCTGGACGGAGGAACACTGAAGCTTTCTTT. Translated: CASSSGRRNTEAFF.

The V and J genes are TRBV7-2 and TRBJ2-1, with 14 bases identical to TRBD2. V was pared by 8 bases and J by 7 bases, with 10 bases of the junction left unmatched. The CDR3 extends over 16 amino acids. Germline V gene sequence: CDR1 SGHTA, CDR2 FQGNSA. The DNA for the CDR3 is TGTGCCAGCTCCCGTCGACTAGCGGGGGGGCGTAATGAGCAGTTCTTC. Its protein product is CASSRRLAGGRNEQFF.

The rearrangement links TRBV29-1 to TRBJ1-1; D might be TRBD1 (5 bases). Trimming cost V 3 bases and J 4 bases, with 15 bases left between them. This CDR3 region has 14 residues. Germline lookup yields CDR1 SQVTM and CDR2 ANQGSEA. The CDR3 bases are TGCAGCGTTGACCCCCGAGGGGTAATCACTGAAGCTTTCTTT. Amino acid sequence: CSVDPRGVITEAFF.

This clone was picked up one time. The CDR3 DNA sequence: TGTGCCAGCAGCTTGGGCAGGGACCGTATGAACACTGAAGCTTTCTTT. This sequence encodes CASSLGRDRMNTEAFF. The gene calls are TRBV7-9 and TRBJ1-1, with D maybe TRBD1 (5 bases). This CDR3 has 16 amino acids. Germline V lookup: CDR1 SEHNR, CDR2 FQNEAQ (reference sequence). Trimming cost V 3 bases and J 0 bases, with 14 bases left between them.

The V gene is TRBV10-3, the J gene TRBJ2-1; 7 bases match TRBD1. The CDR3 is made up of 14 amino acids. With 5 bases clipped from V and 6 bases from J, the junction kept 7 bases outside the gene matches. Germline CDR1 reads ENHRY; CDR2 reads SYGVKD. This CDR3 reads CAISSRDSLNEQFF. CDR3 sequence (DNA): TGTGCCATCAGTAGCCGGGACAGTCTCAATGAGCAGTTCTTC.

CDR3 DNA sequence: TGTGCCAGCAGCCCGAGGAGGAACAGGGAACCACTGAATTACGAGCAGTACTTC. Translating it yields CASSPRRNREPLNYEQYF. J is TRBJ2-7 and V is TRBV7-2; D possibly corresponds to TRBD1 (6 bases). This CDR3 is 18 amino acids long. Germline-derived CDR1 and CDR2 are SGHTA and FQGNSA. Trimming left V 5 bases short and J 4 bases short, with 27 bases between.